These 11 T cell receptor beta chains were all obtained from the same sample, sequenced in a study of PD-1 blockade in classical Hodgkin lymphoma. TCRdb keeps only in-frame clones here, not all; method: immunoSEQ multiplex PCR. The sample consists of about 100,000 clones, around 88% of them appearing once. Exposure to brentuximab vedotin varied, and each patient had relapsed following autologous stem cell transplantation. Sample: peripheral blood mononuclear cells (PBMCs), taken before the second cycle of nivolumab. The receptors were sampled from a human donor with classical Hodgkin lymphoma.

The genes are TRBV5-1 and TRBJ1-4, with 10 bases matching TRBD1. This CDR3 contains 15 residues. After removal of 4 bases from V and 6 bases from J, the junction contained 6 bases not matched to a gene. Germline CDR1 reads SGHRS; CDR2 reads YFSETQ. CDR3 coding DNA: TGCGCCAGCAGCCGTCGGACAGGGGGGGATGAAAAACTGTTTTTT. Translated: CASSRRTGGDEKLFF.

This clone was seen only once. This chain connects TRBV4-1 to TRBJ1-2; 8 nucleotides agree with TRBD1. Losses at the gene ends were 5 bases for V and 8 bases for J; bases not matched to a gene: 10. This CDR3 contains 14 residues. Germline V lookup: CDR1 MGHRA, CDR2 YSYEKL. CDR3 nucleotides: TGCGCCAGCAGCTATACCCAGGGGGCTCGGGGCTACACCTTC. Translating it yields CASSYTQGARGYTF.

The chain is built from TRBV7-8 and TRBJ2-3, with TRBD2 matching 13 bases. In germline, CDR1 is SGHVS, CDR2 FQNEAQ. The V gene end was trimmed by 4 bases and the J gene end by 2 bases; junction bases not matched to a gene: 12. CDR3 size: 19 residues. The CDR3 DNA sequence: TGTGCCAGCAGCTACCACTTCGGGACTAGCGGGGTGATCACAGATACGCAGTATTTT. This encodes CASSYHFGTSGVITDTQYF.

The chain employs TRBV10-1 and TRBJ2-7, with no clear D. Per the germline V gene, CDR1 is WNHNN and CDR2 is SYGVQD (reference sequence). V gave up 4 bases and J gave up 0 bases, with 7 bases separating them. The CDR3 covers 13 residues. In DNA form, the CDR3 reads TGCGCCAGCAGTGTTCTCCACTCCTACGAGCAGTACTTC. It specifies CASSVLHSYEQYF.

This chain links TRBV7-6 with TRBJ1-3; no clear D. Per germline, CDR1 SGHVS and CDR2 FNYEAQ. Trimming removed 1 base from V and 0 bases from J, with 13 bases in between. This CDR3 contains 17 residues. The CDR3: CASSLDLTESSGNTIYF. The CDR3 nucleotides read TGTGCCAGCAGCTTAGACTTAACTGAAAGCTCTGGAAACACCATATATTTT.

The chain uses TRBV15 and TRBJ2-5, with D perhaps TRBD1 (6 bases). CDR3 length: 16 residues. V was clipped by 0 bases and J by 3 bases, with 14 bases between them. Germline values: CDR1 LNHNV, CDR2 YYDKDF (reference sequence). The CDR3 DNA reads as TGTGCCACCAGCAGAGATGGCACAGGGCGAGAAGAGACCCAGTACTTC. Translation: CATSRDGTGREETQYF.

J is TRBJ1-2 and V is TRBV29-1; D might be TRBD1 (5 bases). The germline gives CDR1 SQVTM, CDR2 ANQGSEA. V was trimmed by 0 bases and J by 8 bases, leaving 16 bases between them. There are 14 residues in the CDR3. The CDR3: CSVEDRRREGGYTF. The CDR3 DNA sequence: TGCAGCGTTGAAGATCGGCGCAGGGAAGGGGGCTACACCTTC.

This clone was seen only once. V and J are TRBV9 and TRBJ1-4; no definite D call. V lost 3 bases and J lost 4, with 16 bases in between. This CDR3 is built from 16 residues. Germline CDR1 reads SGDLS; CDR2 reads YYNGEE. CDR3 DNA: TGTGCCAGCAGCGCTAAAAGCGGCGGTCTTAATGAAAAACTGTTTTTT. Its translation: CASSAKSGGLNEKLFF.

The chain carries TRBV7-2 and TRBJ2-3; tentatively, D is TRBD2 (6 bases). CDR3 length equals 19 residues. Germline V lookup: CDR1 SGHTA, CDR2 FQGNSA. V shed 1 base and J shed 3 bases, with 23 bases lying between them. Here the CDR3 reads CASSLVREVWTTRTDTQYF. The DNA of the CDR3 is TGTGCCAGCAGCTTAGTCAGGGAGGTGTGGACCACTAGAACAGATACGCAGTATTTT.

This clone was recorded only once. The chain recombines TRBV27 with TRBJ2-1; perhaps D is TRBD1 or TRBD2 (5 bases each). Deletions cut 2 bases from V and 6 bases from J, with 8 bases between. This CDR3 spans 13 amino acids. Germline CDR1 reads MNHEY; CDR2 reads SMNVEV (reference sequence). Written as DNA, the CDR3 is TGTGCCAGCAGTTTAGGGGGAGCCAATGAGCAGTTCTTC. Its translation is CASSLGGANEQFF.

The CDR3: CASSFIPLERQGARGANVLTF. CDR3 nucleotides: TGCGCCAGCAGCTTCATTCCCTTAGAAAGACAGGGGGCGCGTGGGGCCAACGTCCTGACTTTC. The chain joins TRBV5-1 to TRBJ2-6; 10 nucleotides line up with TRBD1. The CDR3 contains 21 residues. The V gene's germline CDR1 is SGHRS and CDR2 YFSETQ. V was clipped by 2 bases and J by 3 bases; unmatched bases: 17.